This TCR beta chain is from a study of blood T cell repertoires in COVID-19. Libraries were prepared by immunoSEQ multiplex PCR; TCRdb keeps only in-frame clonotypes and omits some of them. The data show around 73,000 clones, 82% seen once. CDR1 is SGHRS and CDR2 is YFSETQ in the germline V gene. CDR3 length equals 16 residues. The V and J ends lost 0 bases and 0 bases respectively, with 11 bases between them. The sample consisted of peripheral blood. The rearrangement uses TRBV5-1 and TRBJ2-3, with D perhaps TRBD1 (6 bases). This receptor was obtained from a woman aged 60-75 years with acute or convalescent COVID-19. The CDR3 nucleotides are TGCGCCAGCAGCTTGGTGGGGGACACTAGCACAGATACGCAGTATTTT. Amino acids: CASSLVGDTSTDTQYF.